This record looks at one T cell receptor beta chain sequence and its context. This CDR3 has 15 residues. The germline gives CDR1 LNHDA, CDR2 SQIVND (reference sequence). Deletions cut 7 bases from V and 1 base from J, with 14 bases between. The data originate from a study of blood T cell repertoires in COVID-19. Clones were sequenced by immunoSEQ multiplex PCR, and TCRdb holds only the in-frame ones, with some missing. Counted here are about 59,000 clones, roughly 80% occurring once; the ten biggest clones make up around 10%. Material: peripheral blood. V is TRBV19 and J is TRBJ1-5, with D possibly TRBD1 on 5 matching bases. The receptor was isolated from a human donor in a cohort sampled during active COVID-19. CDR3 sequence reads: CASTTREGSNQPQHF. CDR3 nucleotides: TGTGCCAGTACTACCAGGGAAGGCAGCAATCAGCCCCAGCATTTT.